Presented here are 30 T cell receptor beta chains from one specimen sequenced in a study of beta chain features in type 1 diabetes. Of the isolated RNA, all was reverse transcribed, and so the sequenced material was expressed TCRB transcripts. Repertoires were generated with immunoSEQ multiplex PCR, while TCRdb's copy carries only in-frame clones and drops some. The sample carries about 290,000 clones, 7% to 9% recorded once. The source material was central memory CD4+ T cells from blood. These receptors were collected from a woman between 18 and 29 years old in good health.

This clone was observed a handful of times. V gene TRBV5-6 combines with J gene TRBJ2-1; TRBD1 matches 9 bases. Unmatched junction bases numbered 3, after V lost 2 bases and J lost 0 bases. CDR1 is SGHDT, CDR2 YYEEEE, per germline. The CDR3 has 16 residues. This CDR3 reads CASSLGQGSSYNEQFF. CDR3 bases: TGTGCCAGCAGCTTAGGACAGGGGAGCTCCTACAATGAGCAGTTCTTC.

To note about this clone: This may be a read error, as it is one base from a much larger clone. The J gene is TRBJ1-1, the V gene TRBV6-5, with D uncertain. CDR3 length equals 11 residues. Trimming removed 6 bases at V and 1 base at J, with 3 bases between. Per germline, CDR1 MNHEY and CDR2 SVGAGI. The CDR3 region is CASRQNTEAFF. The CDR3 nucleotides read TGTGCCAGCAGGCAGAACACTGAAGCTTTCTTT.

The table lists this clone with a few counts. The CDR3 DNA is TGTGCCAGCAGCTTATTGACGGGGACTAACTATGGCTACACCTTC. Translating gives CASSLLTGTNYGYTF. The V gene is TRBV7-2, the J gene TRBJ1-2; no clear D gene. The CDR3 has 15 amino acids. V was cut by 2 bases and J by 0 bases, with 10 bases left in between. The germline V gene encodes CDR1 SGHTA and CDR2 FQGNSA.

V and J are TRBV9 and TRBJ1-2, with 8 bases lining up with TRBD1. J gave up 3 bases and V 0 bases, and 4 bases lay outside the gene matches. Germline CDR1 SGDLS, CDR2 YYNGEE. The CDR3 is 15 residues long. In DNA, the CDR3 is TGTGCCAGCAGCGTAGCGACAGGGGTGGACTATGGCTACACCTTC. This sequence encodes CASSVATGVDYGYTF. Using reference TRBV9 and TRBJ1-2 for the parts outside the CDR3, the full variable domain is DSGVTQTPKHLITATGQRVTLRCSPRSGDLSVYWYQQSLDQGLQFLIQYYNGEERAKGNILERFSAQQFPDLHSELNLSSLELGDSALYFCASSVATGVDYGYTFGSGTRLTVV.

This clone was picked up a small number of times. CDR3 protein: CASSEASVAYNEQFF. The CDR3 DNA sequence: TGTGCCAGCAGCGAAGCGAGTGTCGCCTACAATGAGCAGTTCTTC. The gene calls are TRBV11-3 and TRBJ2-1; no clear D. The germline V gene encodes CDR1 SGHNT and CDR2 YENEEA. This CDR3 is built from 15 residues. The V gene lost 5 bases and the J gene lost 2 bases, with 13 bases spanning the gap.

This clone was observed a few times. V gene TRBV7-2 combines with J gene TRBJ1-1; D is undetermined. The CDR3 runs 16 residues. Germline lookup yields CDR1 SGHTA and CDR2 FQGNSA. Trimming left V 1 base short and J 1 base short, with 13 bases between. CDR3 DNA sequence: TGTGCCAGCAGCTTAGATCCCGCGAGAACGAACACTGAAGCTTTCTTT. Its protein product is CASSLDPARTNTEAFF.

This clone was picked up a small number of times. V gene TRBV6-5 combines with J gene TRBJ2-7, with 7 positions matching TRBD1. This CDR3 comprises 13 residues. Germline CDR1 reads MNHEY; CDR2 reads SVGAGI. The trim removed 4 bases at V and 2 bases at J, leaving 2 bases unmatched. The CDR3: CASSSQGAYEQYV. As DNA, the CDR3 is TGTGCCAGCAGTTCTCAGGGGGCCTACGAGCAGTACGTC.

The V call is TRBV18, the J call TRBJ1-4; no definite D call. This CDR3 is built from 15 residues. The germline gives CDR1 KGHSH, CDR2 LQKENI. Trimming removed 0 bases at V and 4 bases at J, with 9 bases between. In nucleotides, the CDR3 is TGTGCCAGCTCACCACCGGCAGCGAGTAATGAAAAACTGTTTTTT. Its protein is CASSPPAASNEKLFF.

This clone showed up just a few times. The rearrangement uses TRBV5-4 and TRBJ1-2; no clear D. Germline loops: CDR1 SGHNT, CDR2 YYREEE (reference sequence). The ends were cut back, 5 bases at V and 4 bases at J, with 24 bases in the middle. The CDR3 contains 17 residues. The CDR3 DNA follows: TGTGCCAGCAGATCTTTGGAAGGCGGACGCAGGACCTATGGCTACACCTTC. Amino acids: CASRSLEGGRRTYGYTF.

CDR3 amino acids: CASSLGQGGYTF. CDR3 DNA: TGTGCCAGCAGTCTTGGACAAGGGGGCTACACCTTC. The genes are TRBV28 and TRBJ1-2; tentatively, D is TRBD1 (5 bases). Looked up from germline, CDR1 is MDHEN and CDR2 is SYDVKM. The germline V and J ends were trimmed by 5 bases and 8 bases, with 12 bases remaining between them. The CDR3 is 12 amino acids.

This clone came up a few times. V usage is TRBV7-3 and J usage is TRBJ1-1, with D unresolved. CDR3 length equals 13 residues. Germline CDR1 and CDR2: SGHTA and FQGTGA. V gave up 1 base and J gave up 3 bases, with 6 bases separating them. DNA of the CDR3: TGTGCCAGCAGCTTAAGCAGTCACACTGAAGCTTTCTTT. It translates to CASSLSSHTEAFF.

DNA of the CDR3: TGTGCCAGCAGCCGTCGGGGGACACTCTACGAGCAGTACTTC. It translates to CASSRRGTLYEQYF. The chain uses TRBV7-9 and TRBJ2-7; either TRBD1 or TRBD2 may fit D (6 bases each). The CDR3 contains 14 residues. Trimming took off 5 bases at V and 3 bases at J, with 14 bases between the two ends. Germline V gives CDR1 SEHNR, CDR2 FQNEAQ (reference sequence).

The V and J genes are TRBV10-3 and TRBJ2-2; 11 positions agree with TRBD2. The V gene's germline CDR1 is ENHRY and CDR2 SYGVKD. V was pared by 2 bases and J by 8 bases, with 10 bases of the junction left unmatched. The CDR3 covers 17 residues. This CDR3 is CAISETALAGGVGELFF. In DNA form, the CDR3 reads TGTGCCATCAGTGAGACAGCGCTAGCGGGAGGTGTTGGGGAGCTGTTTTTT.

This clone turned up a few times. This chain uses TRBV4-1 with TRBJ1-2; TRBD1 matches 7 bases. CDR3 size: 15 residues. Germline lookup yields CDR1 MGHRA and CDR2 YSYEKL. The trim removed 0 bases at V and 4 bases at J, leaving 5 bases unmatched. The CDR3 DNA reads TGCGCCAGCAGCCAAGATGGCCAGGGGGTCTATGGCTACACCTTC. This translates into CASSQDGQGVYGYTF.

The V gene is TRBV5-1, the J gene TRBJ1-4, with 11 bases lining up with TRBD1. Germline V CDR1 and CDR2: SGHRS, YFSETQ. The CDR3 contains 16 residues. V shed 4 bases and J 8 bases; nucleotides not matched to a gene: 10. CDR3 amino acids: CASSPPTGQGAEKLFF. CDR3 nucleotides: TGCGCCAGCAGCCCACCTACAGGACAGGGGGCCGAAAAACTGTTTTTT.

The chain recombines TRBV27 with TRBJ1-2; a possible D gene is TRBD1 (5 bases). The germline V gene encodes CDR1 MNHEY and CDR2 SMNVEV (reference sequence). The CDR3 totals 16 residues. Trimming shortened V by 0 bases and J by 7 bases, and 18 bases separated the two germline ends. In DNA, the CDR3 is TGTGCCAGCAGTTTATCGTGGGACGGATACGAGCGTGGCTACACCTTC. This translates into CASSLSWDGYERGYTF.

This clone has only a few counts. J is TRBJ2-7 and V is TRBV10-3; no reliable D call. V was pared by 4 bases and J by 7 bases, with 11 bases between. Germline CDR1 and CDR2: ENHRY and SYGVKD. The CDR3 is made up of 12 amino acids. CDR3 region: CAISGTLGEQYF. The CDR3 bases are TGTGCCATCAGTGGAACCCTGGGGGAGCAGTACTTC.

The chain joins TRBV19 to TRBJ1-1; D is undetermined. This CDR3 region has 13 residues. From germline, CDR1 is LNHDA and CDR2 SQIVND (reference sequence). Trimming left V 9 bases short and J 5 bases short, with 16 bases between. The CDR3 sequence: CASSLEADTEAFF. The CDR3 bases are TGTGCCAGCAGCTTAGAGGCGGATACTGAAGCTTTCTTT.

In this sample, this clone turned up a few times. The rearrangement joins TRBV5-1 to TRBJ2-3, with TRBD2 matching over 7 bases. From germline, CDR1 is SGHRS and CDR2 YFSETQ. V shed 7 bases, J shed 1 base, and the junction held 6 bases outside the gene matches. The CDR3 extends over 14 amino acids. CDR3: CASGAGSGTDTQYF. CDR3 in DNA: TGCGCCAGCGGAGCGGGATCGGGCACAGATACGCAGTATTTT. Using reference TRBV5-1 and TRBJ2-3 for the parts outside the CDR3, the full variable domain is KAGVTQTPRYLIKTRGQQVTLSCSPISGHRSVSWYQQTPGQGLQFLFEYFSETQRNKGNFPGRFSGRQFSNSRSEMNVSTLELGDSALYLCASGAGSGTDTQYFGPGTRLTVL.

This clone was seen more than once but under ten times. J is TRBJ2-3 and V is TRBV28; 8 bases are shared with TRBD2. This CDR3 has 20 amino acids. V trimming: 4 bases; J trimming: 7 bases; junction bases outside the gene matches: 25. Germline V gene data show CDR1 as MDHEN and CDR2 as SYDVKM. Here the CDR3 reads CASSSWGGAGLSGGRNTQYF. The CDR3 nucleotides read TGTGCCAGCAGTTCATGGGGCGGAGCCGGACTATCAGGCGGGAGGAATACGCAGTATTTT.

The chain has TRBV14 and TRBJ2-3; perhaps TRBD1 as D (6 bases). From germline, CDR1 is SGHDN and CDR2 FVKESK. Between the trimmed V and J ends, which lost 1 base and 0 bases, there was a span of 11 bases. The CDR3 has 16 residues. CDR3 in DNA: TGTGCCAGCAGCCAAGGGCGGACAGAAAGCACAGATACGCAGTATTTT. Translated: CASSQGRTESTDTQYF. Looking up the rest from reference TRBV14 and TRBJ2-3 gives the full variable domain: EAGVTQFPSHSVIEKGQTVTLRCDPISGHDNLYWYRRVMGKEIKFLLHFVKESKQDESGMPNNRFLAERTGGTYSTLKVQPAELEDSGVYFCASSQGRTESTDTQYFGPGTRLTVL.

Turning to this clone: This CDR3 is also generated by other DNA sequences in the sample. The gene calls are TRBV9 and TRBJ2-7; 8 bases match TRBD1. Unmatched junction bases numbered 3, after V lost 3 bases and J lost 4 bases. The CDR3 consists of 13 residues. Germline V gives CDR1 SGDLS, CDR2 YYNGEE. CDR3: CASSGQGAYEQYF. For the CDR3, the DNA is TGTGCCAGCAGCGGGCAGGGGGCATACGAGCAGTACTTC.

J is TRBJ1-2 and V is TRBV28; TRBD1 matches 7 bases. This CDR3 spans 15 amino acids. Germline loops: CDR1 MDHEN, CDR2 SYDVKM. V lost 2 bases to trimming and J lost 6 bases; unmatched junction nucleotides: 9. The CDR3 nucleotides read TGTGCCAGCAGTTTAGGAACAGGGGAGGTGAATGGCTACACCTTC. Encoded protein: CASSLGTGEVNGYTF.

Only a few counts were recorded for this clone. CDR3 residues: CASSPTENTEAFF. The CDR3 DNA is TGTGCCAGTTCCCCTACGGAGAACACTGAAGCTTTCTTT. The chain uses TRBV19 and TRBJ1-1; D not certain. Germline CDR1 LNHDA, CDR2 SQIVND (reference sequence). V shed 8 bases and J shed 1 base, with 11 bases lying between them. The CDR3 length is 13 residues.

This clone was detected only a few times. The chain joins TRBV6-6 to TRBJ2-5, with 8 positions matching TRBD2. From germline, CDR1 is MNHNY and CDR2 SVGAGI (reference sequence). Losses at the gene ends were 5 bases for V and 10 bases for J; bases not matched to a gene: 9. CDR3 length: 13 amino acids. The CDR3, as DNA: TGTGCCAGCAGTCCCTCCGGGACTAGAGGCCAGTACTTC. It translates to CASSPSGTRGQYF.

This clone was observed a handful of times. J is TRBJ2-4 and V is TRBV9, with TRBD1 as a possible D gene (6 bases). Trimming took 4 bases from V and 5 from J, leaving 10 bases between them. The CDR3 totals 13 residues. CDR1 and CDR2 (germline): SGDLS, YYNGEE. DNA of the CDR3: TGTGCCAGCAGCCCCGGGACACAAAACATTCAGTACTTC. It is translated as CASSPGTQNIQYF.

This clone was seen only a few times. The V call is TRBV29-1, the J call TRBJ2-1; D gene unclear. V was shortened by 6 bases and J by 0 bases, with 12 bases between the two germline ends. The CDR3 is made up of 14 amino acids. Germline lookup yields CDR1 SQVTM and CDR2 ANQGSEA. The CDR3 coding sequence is TGCAGCGTCGGCCTCTATAGCTCCTACAATGAGCAGTTCTTC. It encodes CSVGLYSSYNEQFF.

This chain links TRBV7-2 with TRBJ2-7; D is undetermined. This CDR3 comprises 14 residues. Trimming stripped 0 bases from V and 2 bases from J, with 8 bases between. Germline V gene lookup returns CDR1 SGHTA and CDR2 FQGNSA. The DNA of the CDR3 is TGTGCCAGCAGCTTAGCCCTAGGTCCCTACGAGCAGTACTTC. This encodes CASSLALGPYEQYF.

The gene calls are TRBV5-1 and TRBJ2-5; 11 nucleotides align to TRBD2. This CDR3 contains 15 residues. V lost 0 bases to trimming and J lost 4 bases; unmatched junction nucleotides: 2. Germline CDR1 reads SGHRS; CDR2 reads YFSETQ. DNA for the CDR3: TGCGCCAGCAGCTTGGTAGCGGGAGGGCCAGAGACCCAGTACTTC. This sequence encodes CASSLVAGGPETQYF.

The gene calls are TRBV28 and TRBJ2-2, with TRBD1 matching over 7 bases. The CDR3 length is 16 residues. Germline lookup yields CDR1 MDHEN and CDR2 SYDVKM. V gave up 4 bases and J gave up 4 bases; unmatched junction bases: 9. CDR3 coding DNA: TGTGCCAGCAGTTCGAATCAGGGGGTGGGCACCGGGGAGCTGTTTTTT. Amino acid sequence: CASSSNQGVGTGELFF. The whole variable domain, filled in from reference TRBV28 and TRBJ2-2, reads DVKVTQSSRYLVKRTGEKVFLECVQDMDHENMFWYRQDPGLGLRLIYFSYDVKMKEKGDIPEGYSVSREKKERFSLILESASTNQTSMYLCASSSNQGVGTGELFFGEGSRLTVL.